Here is one TCR beta chain with its context. Its antigen is still unknown. Base qualities are not recorded, but no much larger clone differs from it by a single base. This sample stems from a study of regulatory dendritic cells for organ transplantation (dated by TCRdb to 2017 to 2019). A note on the overall study: Sorted naive and memory CD4+ and CD8+ T cells had their TCRbeta repertoires sequenced both before and after allostimulation with either regulatory or mature dendritic cells. On the study overall, not on this receptor specifically: Allostimulation expanded memory CD8+ clones in both subjects, but regulatory dendritic cells appeared to induce more limited expansion than mature dendritic cells. Among the resting subsets, memory CD8+ T cells contained the most alloreactive TCR clonotypes. Only a couple of subjects were sequenced, and considerable between-individual heterogeneity in the alloreactive memory CD8+ T cell pool was noted by the authors. Highly diverse repertoires were observed in naive CD4+ and CD8+ T cells, whereas lower diversity was observed in memory cells, and the most oligoclonal repertoires were found in memory CD8+ cells.

TCRbeta CDR3 regions were amplified by multiplexed two-step PCR using Vbeta-specific forward primers and Jbeta-specific reverse primers. The TCRbeta libraries were sequenced on an Illumina instrument via the immunoSEQ service. Processing in the source paper ran as follows. IMGT annotation was used to assign V, D and J genes, and synthetic CDR3 analogues were used to correct the counts for multiplex PCR bias. Repertoire clonality was computed in the immunoSEQ Analyzer as one minus normalized Shannon entropy. Clonal expansion was defined using Fisher's exact test with Benjamini-Hochberg false discovery rate control and a two-tailed threshold of P<0.01. This immuneACCESS table, as held by TCRdb, lists in-frame sequences with V and J called but not all clones. Of the missing ones, under half trace to an unresolved V gene in checked studies; the others have no known cause. The V and J calls and clone size were taken over from that table, and D and trimming were inferred from the DNA. Here the sample has 29,000 or so clones; around 79% occur a single time. 2.2% of the sample lies in the top ten.

At the junction V is shortened by 4 bases and J by 11 bases, with 17 bases in between. The germline V gene provides CDR1 SGHTA and CDR2 FQGNSA. Counted from cysteine to phenylalanine, this CDR3 has 13 amino acids. Kept here is only the CDR3 DNA, which spans 39 bases and is read in frame from base 1. FACS was used to sort CD4+ or CD8+ cells into naive T cells, defined as CD45RA+, and memory T cells, defined as CD45RO+. The T cells used for TCR sequencing were obtained from two healthy control subjects. Sorted T cell subsets that were not stimulated were used as baseline controls for the mixed lymphocyte reactions. The Qiagen DNeasy Blood & Tissue Kit was used for extraction of genomic DNA.

The sequence joins TRBV7-2 to TRBJ1-1; TRBD1 is perhaps the D gene, given 6 matching bases. This sequence was found in a human donor in good health. The sequencing input was memory CD4+ T cells from blood. Sample cell subset or site, as interpreted from the label and publication: CD45RO+ memory T cells. The CDR3 in this case is CASSSSRGSEAFF. The sequence in DNA is TGTGCCAGCAGCTCTAGCAGGGGATCGGAGGCTTTCTTT.